Listed below are T cell receptor beta chains from one sample, sequenced in a study of T cell responses to AZD1222 COVID-19 vaccine. Using immunoSEQ multiplex PCR, the repertoire was profiled, and TCRdb retains in-frame clones only, with some absent. The data contain 150,000 to 160,000 clones, about nine tenths of them singletons. Sequenced material: peripheral blood, taken on day 0 of AZD1222 vaccination. All receptors derive from an adult in good health. Both conserved end residues are part of each CDR3. D genes are given only for firm matches. Size tells how often a clone was seen (once, few, many) or the class of an expanded clone, and some rows leave it out.

CDR3nt,CDR3aa,d_gene,v_gene,abundance,j_gene
TGTGCCAGCAGCGTAGGGGGAGGGCTGGGCTACACCTTC,CASSVGGGLGYTF,-,TRBV9,-,TRBJ1-2
TGCGCCAGCAGCTCAGACAGCGGGACCTACTACGAGCAGTACTTC,CASSSDSGTYYEQYF,TRBD2,TRBV5-1,-,TRBJ2-7
TGTGCCAGCAGCCTCGGGACAGGGGTTCACTATGGCTACACCTTC,CASSLGTGVHYGYTF,TRBD1,TRBV28,-,TRBJ1-2
TGCGCCAGCAGCCAAGGTTCGACTAGCACCGGGGAGCTGTTTTTT,CASSQGSTSTGELFF,-,TRBV4-3,-,TRBJ2-2
TGTGCCAGCAGTGAAGGTGAACCCGGGACAGGGTTCTACGAGCAGTACTTC,CASSEGEPGTGFYEQYF,TRBD1,TRBV2,-,TRBJ2-7
TGTGCCAGCAGTACACCGGGACAGGGGGCCTTCGAGCAGTACTTC,CASSTPGQGAFEQYF,TRBD1,TRBV28,-,TRBJ2-7
TGTGCCAGCAGCGCCGGGACTAGCGGGAAGGACGAGCAGTACTTC,CASSAGTSGKDEQYF,TRBD2,TRBV28,-,TRBJ2-7
TGTGCCAGCAGCTCCACCACTGACTACGAGCAGTACTTC,CASSSTTDYEQYF,-,TRBV7-8,-,TRBJ2-7
TGTGCCAGCAGCCTCTACCGGGACAGGGGGCGAGAGACCCAGTACTTC,CASSLYRDRGRETQYF,TRBD1,TRBV14,-,TRBJ2-5
TGTGCCATCAGTTGGACTAGCGGGAGTGGCACAGATACGCAGTATTTT,CAISWTSGSGTDTQYF,TRBD2,TRBV10-3,-,TRBJ2-3
TGTGCCAGTAGTCACCGGGACAAACTGTATGGCTACACCTTC,CASSHRDKLYGYTF,-,TRBV19,-,TRBJ1-2
TGTGCCAGCAGTTTCCGGGACAAGAATCAGCCCCAGCATTTT,CASSFRDKNQPQHF,-,TRBV28,-,TRBJ1-5
TGTGCCAGCAGTGATACTAGCGGGAACGAAGATACGCAGTATTTT,CASSDTSGNEDTQYF,TRBD2,TRBV25-1,-,TRBJ2-3
TGTGCCAGCAGCCAAGGTTGGGACTCTGGGGCCAACGTCCTGACTTTC,CASSQGWDSGANVLTF,-,TRBV14,-,TRBJ2-6
TGCGTAATAGCGGGATCCTACAATGAGCAGTTCTTC,CVIAGSYNEQFF,TRBD2,TRBV29-1,-,TRBJ2-1
TGCAGTGCTAGTGCCGAGAGAGTTACGCAGTACTTC,CSASAERVTQYF,-,TRBV20-1,-,TRBJ2-7
TGTGCCAGCAGCCCCTCTGCCCGGAGAAACTATGGCTACACCTTC,CASSPSARRNYGYTF,-,TRBV5-6,-,TRBJ1-2
TGTGCCAGCAGTTTAACGTGGTCCCTTACAGATACGCAGTATTTT,CASSLTWSLTDTQYF,-,TRBV28,-,TRBJ2-3
TGTGCCAGCACCCTGCGAGGGGGCTGGAATTCACCCCTCCACTTT,CASTLRGGWNSPLHF,TRBD1,TRBV28,-,TRBJ1-6
TGTGCCAGCAGCTTCGGACAGACTAGCACAGATACGCAGTATTTT,CASSFGQTSTDTQYF,-,TRBV5-6,-,TRBJ2-3
TGTGCCAGCAGTTTATCGGCAGAGAACTTCTATGGCTACACCTTC,CASSLSAENFYGYTF,-,TRBV27,-,TRBJ1-2
TGTGCCAGCCGGGACAGGGCCATGAACACTGAAGCTTTCTTT,CASRDRAMNTEAFF,TRBD1,TRBV2,-,TRBJ1-1
TGTGCCAGCAGTCCGACAGGCTATAATTCACCCCTCCACTTT,CASSPTGYNSPLHF,-,TRBV27,-,TRBJ1-6
TGTGCCAGCAGCCCAAGGGGATTGGCCGGAACCTTAGCTTTCTTT,CASSPRGLAGTLAFF,-,TRBV14,-,TRBJ1-1
TGTGCCAGTAGTGGAACACTTCAGGGTTTTGGGGCCAACGTCCTGACTTTC,CASSGTLQGFGANVLTF,-,TRBV19,-,TRBJ2-6
TGTGCCAGCAGCCTAATTACAGGGGGCACTGAAGCTTTCTTT,CASSLITGGTEAFF,TRBD1,TRBV4-2,-,TRBJ1-1
TGTGCCAGCAGCCCCGACAGGGGTTGGGAACAGTTCTTC,CASSPDRGWEQFF,TRBD1,TRBV27,-,TRBJ2-1
TGTGCCAGCAGTTTGGGCCCCCGGGACACCCCACTGAACACAGATACGCAGTATTTT,CASSLGPRDTPLNTDTQYF,-,TRBV28,-,TRBJ2-3
TGTGCCAGCAGTGATTTTCAGCCCCAGCATTTT,CASSDFQPQHF,-,TRBV6-1,once,TRBJ1-5
TGTGCCAGCAGCGTTGGACAGGGGCTTGCCAATGAGCAGTTCTTC,CASSVGQGLANEQFF,TRBD1,TRBV9,-,TRBJ2-1
TGTGCCAGCACCAGGACAGGGAACACCGGGGAGCTGTTTTTT,CASTRTGNTGELFF,TRBD1,TRBV28,-,TRBJ2-2